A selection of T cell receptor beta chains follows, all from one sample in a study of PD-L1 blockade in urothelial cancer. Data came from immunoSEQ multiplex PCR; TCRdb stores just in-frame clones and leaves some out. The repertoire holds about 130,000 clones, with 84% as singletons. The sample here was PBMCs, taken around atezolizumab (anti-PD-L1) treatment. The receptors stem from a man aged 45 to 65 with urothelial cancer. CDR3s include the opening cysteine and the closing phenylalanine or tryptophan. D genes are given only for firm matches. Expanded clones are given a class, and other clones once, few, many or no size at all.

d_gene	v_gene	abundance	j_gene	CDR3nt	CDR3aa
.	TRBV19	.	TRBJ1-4	TGTGCCAGTAGTATAGAGTCGAACGGGAAACTGTTTTTT	CASSIESNGKLFF
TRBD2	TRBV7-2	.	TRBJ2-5	TGTGCCAGCAGCTTCCAGACTAGCGGGGGGAGGGAGACCCAGTACTTC	CASSFQTSGGRETQYF
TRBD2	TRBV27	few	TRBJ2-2	TGTGCCAGCCGGACCTCCTTGGGACTAGCGGAGAACACCGGGGAGCTGTTTTTT	CASRTSLGLAENTGELFF
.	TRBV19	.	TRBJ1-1	TGTGCCAGTAGTCGGTATGGAACTGGCGGGAAAGCTTTCTTT	CASSRYGTGGKAFF
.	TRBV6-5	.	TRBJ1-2	TGTGCCAGCAGTTACTCCCGGGGTGGCTACACCTTC	CASSYSRGGYTF
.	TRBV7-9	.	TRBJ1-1	TGTGCCAGCAGCACCGGGGGAATGAACACTGAAGCTTTCTTT	CASSTGGMNTEAFF
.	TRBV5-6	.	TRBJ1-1	TGTGCCAGCAGCGTCGGCACGACAGCCACTGAAGCTTTCTTT	CASSVGTTATEAFF
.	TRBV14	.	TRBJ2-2	TGTGCCAGCAGCCTGAACAGTGCCGGGGAGCTGTTTTTT	CASSLNSAGELFF
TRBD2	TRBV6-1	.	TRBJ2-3	TGTGCCAGCAGTCAAGGACTAGCGGGAGCTGCCTTCGATACGCAGTATTTT	CASSQGLAGAAFDTQYF
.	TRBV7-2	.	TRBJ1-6	TGTGCCAGCAGCTTAGGTGGTGGGACACCAAATTCACCCCTCCACTTT	CASSLGGGTPNSPLHF
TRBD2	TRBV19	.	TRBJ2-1	TGTGCCAGTAGTATAGGAACTAGCGGGAGAGCATACAATGAGCAGTTCTTC	CASSIGTSGRAYNEQFF
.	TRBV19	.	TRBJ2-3	TGTGCCAGTAGTAATCTTCAACTAGTTCCAGATACGCAGTATTTT	CASSNLQLVPDTQYF
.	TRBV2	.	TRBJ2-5	TGTGCCAGCAGTGAAGGGGGGAGGGAGACCCAGTACTTC	CASSEGGRETQYF
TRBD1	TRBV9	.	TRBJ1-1	TGTGCCAGCAGCGTAGGGGACAGGGCCACTGAAGCTTTCTTT	CASSVGDRATEAFF
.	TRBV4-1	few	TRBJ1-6	TGCGCCAGCAGCCAAGATATAAGTCAGGGCCATTCACCCCTCCACTTT	CASSQDISQGHSPLHF
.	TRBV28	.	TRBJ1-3	TGTGCCAGCAGTTCCTACTGGTCTGGAAACACCATATATTTT	CASSSYWSGNTIYF
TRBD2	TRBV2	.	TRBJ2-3	TGTGCCAGCAGTGCCCTAGCGGGGAGGGGGACGACGCAGTATTTT	CASSALAGRGTTQYF
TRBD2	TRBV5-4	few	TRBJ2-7	TGTGCCAGCAGCGCAGGGACTAGCGATCACTACGAGCAGTACTTC	CASSAGTSDHYEQYF
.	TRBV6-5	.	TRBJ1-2	TGTGCCAGCACGGGATTCAGGGGTGGATACGGCTACACCTTC	CASTGFRGGYGYTF
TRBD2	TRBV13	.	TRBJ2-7	TGTGCCAGCAGCTCCACTAGCGGGAGCTCCTACGAGCAGTACTTC	CASSSTSGSSYEQYF
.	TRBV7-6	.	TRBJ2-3	TGTGCCAGCAGCTTAGGCAGGGTACCAGATACGCAGTATTTT	CASSLGRVPDTQYF
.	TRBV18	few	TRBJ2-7	TGTGCCAGCTCAAACGACAGACCCTTATCCTACGAGCAGTACTTC	CASSNDRPLSYEQYF
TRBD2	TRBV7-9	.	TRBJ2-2	TGTGCCAGTCAGCGGGAGGGAAACACCGGGGAGCTGTTTTTT	CASQREGNTGELFF
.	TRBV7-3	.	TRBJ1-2	TGTGCCAGCAGCCTAACCGGATCCGGGAGCCCCCAGATGGATGGCTACACCTTC	CASSLTGSGSPQMDGYTF
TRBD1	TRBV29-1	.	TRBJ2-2	TGCAGCGTCGCCGGGACAGGAAACACCGGGGAGCTGTTTTTT	CSVAGTGNTGELFF
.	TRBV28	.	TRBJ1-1	TGTGCCAGCAGTTTAGCGGGGCTTCGGGCTTTCTTT	CASSLAGLRAFF
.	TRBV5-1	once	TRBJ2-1	TGCGCCAGCAGCAGGAGCGGAGTGAACAATGAGCAGTTCTTC	CASSRSGVNNEQFF
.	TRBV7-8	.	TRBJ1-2	TGTGCCAGCAGCTTAGTCGACAGCATCTATGGCTACACCTTC	CASSLVDSIYGYTF
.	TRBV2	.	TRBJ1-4	TGTGCCAGCAGTAGCCGGGAGGTGCGAAAACTGTTTTTT	CASSSREVRKLFF
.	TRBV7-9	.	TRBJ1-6	TGTGCCACCTCTGGGGGGGCGCGATCACCCCTCCACTTT	CATSGGARSPLHF
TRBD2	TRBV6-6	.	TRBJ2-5	TGTGCCAGCAGTACCGGGACTACCCTAGAGACCCAGTACTTC	CASSTGTTLETQYF
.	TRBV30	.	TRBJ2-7	TGTGCCTGGAGTGTACCCCAGGCGGGGAATTACGAGCAGTACTTC	CAWSVPQAGNYEQYF
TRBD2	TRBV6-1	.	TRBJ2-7	TGTGCCAGCAGTGTGGAGCGGGAGGTCTCCTACGAGCAGTACTTC	CASSVEREVSYEQYF
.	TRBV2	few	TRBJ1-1	TGTGCCAGCAGAAAGGGGGGGGATGGAGCTTTCTTT	CASRKGGDGAFF
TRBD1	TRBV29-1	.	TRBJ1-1	TGCAGCGTCGACCCCGGACAGGGGTGGACTGAAGCTTTCTTT	CSVDPGQGWTEAFF
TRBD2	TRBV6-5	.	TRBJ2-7	TGTGCCAGCTCTGCGGGAGCGTACGAGCAGTACTTC	CASSAGAYEQYF
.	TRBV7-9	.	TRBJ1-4	TGTGCCAGCAGCTTAGCGCAGGGCCCTAATGAAAAACTGTTTTTT	CASSLAQGPNEKLFF
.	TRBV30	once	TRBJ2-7	TGTGCCTGGAGTGGACACCCGGAGCGGTCCGGATACGAGCAGTACTTC	CAWSGHPERSGYEQYF
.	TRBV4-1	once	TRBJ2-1	TGCGCCAGCAGCCAAGCCATCCGAATCACTTCTCGAACTGAGCAGTTCTTC	CASSQAIRITSRTEQFF
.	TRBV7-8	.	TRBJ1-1	TGTGCCAGCATTAACCCCGGTTTTCGTGAAGCTTTCTTT	CASINPGFREAFF
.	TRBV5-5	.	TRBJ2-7	TGTGCCAGCAGCTTGTGGTGGGGGGCCTACGAGCAGTACTTC	CASSLWWGAYEQYF
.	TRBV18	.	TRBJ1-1	TGTGCCAGCTCACCGGAGGGAGTCATGAACACTGAAGCTTTCTTT	CASSPEGVMNTEAFF
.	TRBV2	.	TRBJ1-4	TGTGCCAGCAGCCTAGGGGTAGGGGGTGACGAAAAACTGTTTTTT	CASSLGVGGDEKLFF
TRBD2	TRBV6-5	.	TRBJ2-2	TGTGCCAGCAGCGCGGGACTAGCGGCGGCCGGGGAGCTGTTTTTT	CASSAGLAAAGELFF
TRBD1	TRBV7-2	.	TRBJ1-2	TGTGCCAGCAGCCCACAGGGGGCGGGCTATGGCTACACCTTC	CASSPQGAGYGYTF
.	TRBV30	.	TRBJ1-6	TGTGCCTGGAGAAGAACGGGGGGGGGAAATTCACCCCTCCACTTT	CAWRRTGGGNSPLHF
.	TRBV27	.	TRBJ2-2	TGTGCCAGCAGCACAACCGGGGAGCTGTTTTTT	CASSTTGELFF
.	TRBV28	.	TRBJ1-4	TGTGCCAGCAGTCTCCAAGGACAGGAAAAACTGTTTTTT	CASSLQGQEKLFF
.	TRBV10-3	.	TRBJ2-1	TGTGCCATCAGTAGCGGCAGTAGCTCCTACAATGAGCAGTTCTTC	CAISSGSSSYNEQFF
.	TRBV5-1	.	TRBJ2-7	TGCGCCAGCAGCTTTGGGGACACCCCCTTTGGGGAGCAGTACTTC	CASSFGDTPFGEQYF
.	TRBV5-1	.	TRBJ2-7	TGCGCCAGCAGTTTGGATAACAGCATCACCTACGAGCAGTACTTC	CASSLDNSITYEQYF
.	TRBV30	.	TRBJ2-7	TGTGCCTGGGGCGGGTACGAGCAGTACTTC	CAWGGYEQYF
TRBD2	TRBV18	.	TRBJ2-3	TGTGCCAGCTCACCCCGGTGGGGGGGAGTTACCACAGATACGCAGTATTTT	CASSPRWGGVTTDTQYF
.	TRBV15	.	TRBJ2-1	TGTGCCACCAGCAGAGATGGAGGGGGCGGGAATGAGCAGTTCTTC	CATSRDGGGGNEQFF
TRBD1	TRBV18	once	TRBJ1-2	TGTGCCAGCTCACCACTCCCACAGGGGCTTACTAACTATGGCTACACCTTC	CASSPLPQGLTNYGYTF
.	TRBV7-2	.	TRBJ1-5	TGTGCCAGCAGCTTAGTAGGCAGGGGCAATCAGCCCCAGCATTTT	CASSLVGRGNQPQHF
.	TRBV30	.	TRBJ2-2	TGTGCCTGGAGAGGGCTCAGGGGGGACACCGGGGAGCTGTTTTTT	CAWRGLRGDTGELFF